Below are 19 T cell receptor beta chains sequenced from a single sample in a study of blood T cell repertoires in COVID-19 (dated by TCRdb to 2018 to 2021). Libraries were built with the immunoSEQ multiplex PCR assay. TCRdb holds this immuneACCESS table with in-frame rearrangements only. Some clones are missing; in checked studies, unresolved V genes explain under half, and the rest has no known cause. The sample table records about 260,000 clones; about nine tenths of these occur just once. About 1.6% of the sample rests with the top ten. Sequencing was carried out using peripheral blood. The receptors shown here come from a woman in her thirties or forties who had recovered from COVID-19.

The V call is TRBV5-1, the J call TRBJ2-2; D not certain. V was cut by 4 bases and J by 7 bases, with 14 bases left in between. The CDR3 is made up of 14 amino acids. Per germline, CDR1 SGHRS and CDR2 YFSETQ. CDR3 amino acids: CASSPEPASGELFF. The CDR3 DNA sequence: TGCGCCAGCAGCCCGGAGCCCGCCAGCGGGGAGCTGTTTTTT.

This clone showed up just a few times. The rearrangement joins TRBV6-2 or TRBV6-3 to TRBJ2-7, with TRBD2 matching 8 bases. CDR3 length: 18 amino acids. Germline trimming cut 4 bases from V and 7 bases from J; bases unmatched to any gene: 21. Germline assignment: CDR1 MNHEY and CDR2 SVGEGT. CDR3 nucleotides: TGTGCCAGCAGTTTCTATCCGGGAGGGCGGAGAATTCCGGGGGAGCAGTACTTC. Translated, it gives CASSFYPGGRRIPGEQYF.

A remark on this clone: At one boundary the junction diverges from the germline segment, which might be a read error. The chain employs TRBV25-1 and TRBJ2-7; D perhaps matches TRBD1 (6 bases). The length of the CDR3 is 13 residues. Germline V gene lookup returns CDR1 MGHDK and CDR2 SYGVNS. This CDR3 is CASSVQARDILNF. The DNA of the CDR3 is TGTGCCAGCAGTGTTCAGGCGAGGGACATCTTAAACTTC.

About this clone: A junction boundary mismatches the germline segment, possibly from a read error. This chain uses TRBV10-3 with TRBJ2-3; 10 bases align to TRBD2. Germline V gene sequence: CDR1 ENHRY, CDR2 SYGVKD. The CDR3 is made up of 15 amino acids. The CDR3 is CAISESTLAGAAQIF. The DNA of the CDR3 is TGTGCCATCAGTGAGTCGACCCTAGCGGGGGCAGCACAAATATTT.

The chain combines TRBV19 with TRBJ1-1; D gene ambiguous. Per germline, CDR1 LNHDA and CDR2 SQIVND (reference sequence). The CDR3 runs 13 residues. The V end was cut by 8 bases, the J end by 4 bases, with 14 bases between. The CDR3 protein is CASSPRRVTEAFF. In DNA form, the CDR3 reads TGTGCCAGTTCCCCGCGGCGGGTCACTGAAGCTTTCTTT.

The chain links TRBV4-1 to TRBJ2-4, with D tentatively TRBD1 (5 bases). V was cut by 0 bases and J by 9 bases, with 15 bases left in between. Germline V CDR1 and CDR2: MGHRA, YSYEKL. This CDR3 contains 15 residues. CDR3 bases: TGCGCCAGCAGCCAAGAAGTTCAGGGTGGAAGCATTCAGTACTTC. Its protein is CASSQEVQGGSIQYF.

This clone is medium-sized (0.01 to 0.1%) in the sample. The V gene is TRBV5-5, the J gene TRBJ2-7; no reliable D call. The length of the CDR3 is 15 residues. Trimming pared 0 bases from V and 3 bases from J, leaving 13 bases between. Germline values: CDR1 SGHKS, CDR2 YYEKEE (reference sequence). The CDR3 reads CASSLAGQARYEQYF. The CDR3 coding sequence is TGTGCCAGCAGCTTGGCCGGCCAGGCTCGCTACGAGCAGTACTTC.

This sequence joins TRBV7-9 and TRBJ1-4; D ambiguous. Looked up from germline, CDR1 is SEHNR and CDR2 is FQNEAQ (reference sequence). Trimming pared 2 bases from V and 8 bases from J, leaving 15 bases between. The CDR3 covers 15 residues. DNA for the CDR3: TGTGCCAGCAGCTTAAAAGGGCAGGCGGGAGAAAAACTGTTTTTT. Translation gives CASSLKGQAGEKLFF.

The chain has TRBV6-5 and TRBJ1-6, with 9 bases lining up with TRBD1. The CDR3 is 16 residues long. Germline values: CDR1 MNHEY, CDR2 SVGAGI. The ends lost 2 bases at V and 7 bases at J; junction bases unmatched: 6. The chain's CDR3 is CASSYGVGTGNSPLHF. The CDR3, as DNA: TGTGCCAGCAGTTACGGGGTGGGGACAGGGAATTCACCCCTCCACTTT.

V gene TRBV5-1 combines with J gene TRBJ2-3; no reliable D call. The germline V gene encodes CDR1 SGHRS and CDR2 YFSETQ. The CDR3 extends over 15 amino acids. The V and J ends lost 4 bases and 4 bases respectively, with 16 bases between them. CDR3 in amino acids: CASSRPQPGADTQYF. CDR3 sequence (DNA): TGCGCCAGCAGCCGCCCCCAGCCAGGCGCAGATACGCAGTATTTT.

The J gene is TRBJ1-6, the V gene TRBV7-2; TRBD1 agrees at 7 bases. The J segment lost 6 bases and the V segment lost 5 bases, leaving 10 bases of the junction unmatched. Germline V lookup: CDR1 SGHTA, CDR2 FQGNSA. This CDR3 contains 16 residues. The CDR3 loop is CASSPMETGLNSPLHF. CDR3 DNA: TGTGCCAGCAGCCCGATGGAGACAGGGCTTAATTCACCCCTCCACTTT.

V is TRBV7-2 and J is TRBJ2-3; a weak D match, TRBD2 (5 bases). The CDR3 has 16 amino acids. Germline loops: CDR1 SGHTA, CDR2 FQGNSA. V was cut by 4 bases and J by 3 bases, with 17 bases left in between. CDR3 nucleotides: TGTGCCAGCAGCTCTAGAGGGCAGGATATAACAGATACGCAGTATTTT. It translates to CASSSRGQDITDTQYF.

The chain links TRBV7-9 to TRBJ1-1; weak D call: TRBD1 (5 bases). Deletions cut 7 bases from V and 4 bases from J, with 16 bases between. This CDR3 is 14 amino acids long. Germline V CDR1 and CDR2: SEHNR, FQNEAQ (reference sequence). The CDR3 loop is CASIRIWGGTEAFF. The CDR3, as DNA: TGTGCCAGCATCCGTATTTGGGGGGGCACTGAAGCTTTCTTT.

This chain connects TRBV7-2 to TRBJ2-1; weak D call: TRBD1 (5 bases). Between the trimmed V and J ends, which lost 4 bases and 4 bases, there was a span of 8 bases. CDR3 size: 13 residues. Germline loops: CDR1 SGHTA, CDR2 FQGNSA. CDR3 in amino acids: CASSSGLYNEQFF. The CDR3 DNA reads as TGTGCCAGCAGCTCAGGGCTTTACAATGAGCAGTTCTTC.

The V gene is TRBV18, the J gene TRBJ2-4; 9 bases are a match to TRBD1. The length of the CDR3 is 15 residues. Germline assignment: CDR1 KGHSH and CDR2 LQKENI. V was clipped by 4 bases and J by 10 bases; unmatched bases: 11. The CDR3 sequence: CASSLGTGTSQIQYF. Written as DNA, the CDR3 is TGTGCCAGCTCACTGGGGACAGGGACTTCCCAAATTCAGTACTTC.

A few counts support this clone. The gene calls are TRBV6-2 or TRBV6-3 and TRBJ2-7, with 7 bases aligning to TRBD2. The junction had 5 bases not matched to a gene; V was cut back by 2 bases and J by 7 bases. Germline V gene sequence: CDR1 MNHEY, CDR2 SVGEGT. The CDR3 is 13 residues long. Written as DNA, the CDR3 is TGTGCCAGCAGTTACGGGAGGGCGGGGGAGCAGTACTTC. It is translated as CASSYGRAGEQYF.

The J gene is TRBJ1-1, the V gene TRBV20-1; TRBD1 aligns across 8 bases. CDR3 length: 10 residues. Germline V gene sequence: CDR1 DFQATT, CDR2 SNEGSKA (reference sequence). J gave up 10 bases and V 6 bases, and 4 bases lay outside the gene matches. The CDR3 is CSAWTGIAFF. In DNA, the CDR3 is TGCAGTGCCTGGACAGGGATAGCTTTCTTT.

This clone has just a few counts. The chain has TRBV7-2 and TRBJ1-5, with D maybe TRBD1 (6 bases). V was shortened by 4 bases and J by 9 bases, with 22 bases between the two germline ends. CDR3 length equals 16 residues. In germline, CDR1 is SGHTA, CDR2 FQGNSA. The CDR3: CASSSQGILLGGPQHF. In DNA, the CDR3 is TGTGCCAGCAGCTCCCAGGGGATACTTTTAGGGGGGCCCCAGCATTTT.

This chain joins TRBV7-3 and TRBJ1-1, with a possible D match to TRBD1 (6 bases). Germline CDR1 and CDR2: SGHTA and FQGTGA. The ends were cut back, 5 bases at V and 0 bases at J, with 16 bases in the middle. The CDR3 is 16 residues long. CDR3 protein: CASSPTQGGMNTEAFF. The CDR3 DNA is TGTGCCAGCAGCCCTACACAGGGTGGCATGAACACTGAAGCTTTCTTT.